This record covers a single TCR beta chain. This specimen belongs to a study of radiation and T cells in renal cell carcinoma. Clones were read by immunoSEQ multiplex PCR, and TCRdb kept only the in-frame ones, dropping some. Altogether about 130,000 clones are present, about four fifths being singletons, with the ten largest covering around 3%. Germline V gene data show CDR1 as MGHDK and CDR2 as SYGVNS. The CDR3 has 17 residues. Trimming left V 2 bases short and J 2 bases short, with 13 bases between. As to time point: baseline pretreatment blood. This sample's treatment: 15 Gy SBRT to primary tumor, nephrectomy 4 weeks later.

The source of this sequence is a woman aged 60-75 years with renal cell carcinoma. This chain uses TRBV25-1 with TRBJ2-6; the D gene is possibly TRBD2 (5 bases). This sample comprised blood, obtained from a patient whose treatment included radiotherapy and nephrectomy. The CDR3 region is CASSEVGEYPGANVLTF. CDR3 sequence (DNA): TGTGCCAGCAGTGAAGTCGGGGAATACCCTGGGGCCAACGTCCTGACTTTC.